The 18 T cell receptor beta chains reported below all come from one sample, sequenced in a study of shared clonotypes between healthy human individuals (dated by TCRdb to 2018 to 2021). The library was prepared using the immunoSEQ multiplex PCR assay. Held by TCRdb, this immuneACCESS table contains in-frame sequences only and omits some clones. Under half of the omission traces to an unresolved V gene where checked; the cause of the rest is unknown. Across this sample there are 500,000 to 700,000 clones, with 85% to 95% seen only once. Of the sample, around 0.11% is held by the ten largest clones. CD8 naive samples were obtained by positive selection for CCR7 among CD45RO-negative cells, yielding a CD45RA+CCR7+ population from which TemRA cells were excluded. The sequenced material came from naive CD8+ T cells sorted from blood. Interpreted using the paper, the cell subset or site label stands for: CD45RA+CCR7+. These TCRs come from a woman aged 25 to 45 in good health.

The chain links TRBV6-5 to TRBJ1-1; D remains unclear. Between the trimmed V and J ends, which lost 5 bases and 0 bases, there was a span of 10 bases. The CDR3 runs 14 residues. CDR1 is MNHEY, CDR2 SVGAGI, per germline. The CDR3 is CASSLDGMNTEAFF. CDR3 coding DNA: TGTGCCAGCAGTCTGGACGGGATGAACACTGAAGCTTTCTTT.

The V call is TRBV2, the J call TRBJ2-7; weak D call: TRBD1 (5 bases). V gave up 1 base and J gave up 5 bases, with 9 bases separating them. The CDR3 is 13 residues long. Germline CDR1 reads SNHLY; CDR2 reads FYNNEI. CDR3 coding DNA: TGTGCCAGCAGTGAAGACAGGAACGACGAGCAGTACTTC. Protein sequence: CASSEDRNDEQYF.

This CDR3 is CASSETRESFYEQYF. CDR3 coding DNA: TGCGCCAGCAGTGAGACGAGGGAAAGTTTCTACGAGCAGTACTTC. The chain employs TRBV10-1 and TRBJ2-7, with D maybe TRBD2 (5 bases). The V gene's germline CDR1 is WNHNN and CDR2 SYGVQD (reference sequence). The CDR3 spans 15 residues. Trimming removed 2 bases at V and 3 bases at J, with 14 bases between.

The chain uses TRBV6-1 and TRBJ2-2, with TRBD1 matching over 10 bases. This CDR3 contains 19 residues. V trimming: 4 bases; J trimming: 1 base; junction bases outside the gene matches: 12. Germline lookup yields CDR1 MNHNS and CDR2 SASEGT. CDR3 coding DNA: TGTGCCAGCAGTGCAACCCGCAGGGACAGGGGCTGGAACACCGGGGAGCTGTTTTTT. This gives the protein CASSATRRDRGWNTGELFF.

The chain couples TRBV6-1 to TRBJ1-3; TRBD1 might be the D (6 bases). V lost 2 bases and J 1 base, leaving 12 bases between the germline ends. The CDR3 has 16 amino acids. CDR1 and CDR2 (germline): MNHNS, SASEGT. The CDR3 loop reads CASSESGGGSGNTIYF. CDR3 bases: TGTGCCAGCAGTGAATCGGGGGGCGGGTCTGGAAACACCATATATTTT.

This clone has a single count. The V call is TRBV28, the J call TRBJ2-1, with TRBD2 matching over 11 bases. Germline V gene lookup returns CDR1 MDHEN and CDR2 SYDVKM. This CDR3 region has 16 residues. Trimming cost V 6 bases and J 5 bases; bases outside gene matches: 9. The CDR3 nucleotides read TGTGCCAGCAGACTGCCACTAGCGGGAGAAGACAATGAGCAGTTCTTC. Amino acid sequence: CASRLPLAGEDNEQFF.

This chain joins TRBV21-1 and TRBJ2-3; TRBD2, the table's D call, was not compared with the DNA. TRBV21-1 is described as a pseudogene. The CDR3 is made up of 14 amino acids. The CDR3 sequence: CADWEMGSTDTQYF. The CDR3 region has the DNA TGTGCAGACTGGGAGATGGGGAGCACAGATACGCAGTATTTT.

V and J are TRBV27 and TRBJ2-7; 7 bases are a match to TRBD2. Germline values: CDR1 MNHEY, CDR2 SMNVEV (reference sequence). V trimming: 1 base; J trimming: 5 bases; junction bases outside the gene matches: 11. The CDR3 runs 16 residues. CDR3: CASSLLVSGLVHEQYF. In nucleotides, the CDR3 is TGTGCCAGCAGTTTATTGGTCAGTGGACTAGTCCACGAGCAGTACTTC.

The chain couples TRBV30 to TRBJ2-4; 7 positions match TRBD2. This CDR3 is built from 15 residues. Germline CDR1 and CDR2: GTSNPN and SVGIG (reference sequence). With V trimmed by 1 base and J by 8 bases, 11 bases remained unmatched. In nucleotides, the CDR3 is TGTGCCTGGAGTGGATTTGGGGGGGGAGCGGACATTCAGTACTTC. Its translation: CAWSGFGGGADIQYF.

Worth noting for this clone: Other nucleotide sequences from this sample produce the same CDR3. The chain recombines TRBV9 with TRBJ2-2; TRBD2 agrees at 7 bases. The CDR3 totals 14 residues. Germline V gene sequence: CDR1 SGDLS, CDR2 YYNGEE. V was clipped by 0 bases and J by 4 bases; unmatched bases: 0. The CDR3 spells CASSVGGGTGELFF. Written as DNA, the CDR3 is TGTGCCAGCAGCGTAGGCGGGGGCACCGGGGAGCTGTTTTTT.

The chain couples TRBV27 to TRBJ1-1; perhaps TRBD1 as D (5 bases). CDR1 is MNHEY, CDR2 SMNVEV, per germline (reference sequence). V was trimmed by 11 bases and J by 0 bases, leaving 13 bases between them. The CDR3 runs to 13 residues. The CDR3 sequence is CAVRGGMNTEAFF. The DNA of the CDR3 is TGTGCCGTACGGGGGGGGATGAACACTGAAGCTTTCTTT.

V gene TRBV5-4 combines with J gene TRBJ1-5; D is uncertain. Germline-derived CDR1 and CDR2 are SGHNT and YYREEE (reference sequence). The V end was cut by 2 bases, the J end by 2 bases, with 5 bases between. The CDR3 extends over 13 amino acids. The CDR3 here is CASSFEGNQPQHF. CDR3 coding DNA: TGTGCCAGCAGCTTCGAGGGCAATCAGCCCCAGCATTTT. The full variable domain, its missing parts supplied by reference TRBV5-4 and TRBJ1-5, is ETGVTQSPTHLIKTRGQQVTLRCSSQSGHNTVSWYQQALGQGPQFIFQYYREEENGRGNFPPRFSGLQFPNYSSELNVNALELDDSALYLCASSFEGNQPQHFGDGTRLSIL.

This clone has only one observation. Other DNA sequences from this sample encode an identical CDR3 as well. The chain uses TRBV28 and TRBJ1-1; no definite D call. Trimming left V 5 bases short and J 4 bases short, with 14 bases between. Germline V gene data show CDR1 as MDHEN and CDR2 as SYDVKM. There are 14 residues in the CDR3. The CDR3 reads CASSLLSSRTEAFF. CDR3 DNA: TGTGCCAGCAGTCTCCTTTCGTCCCGCACTGAAGCTTTCTTT.

CDR3: CASSVWADNNEQFF. The CDR3 region has the DNA TGTGCCAGCAGCGTCTGGGCTGATAACAATGAGCAGTTCTTC. The V call is TRBV9, the J call TRBJ2-1; D not resolved. With 2 bases removed from V and 5 bases from J, the gap between germline ends came to 11 bases. In germline, CDR1 is SGDLS, CDR2 YYNGEE. The CDR3 consists of 14 residues.

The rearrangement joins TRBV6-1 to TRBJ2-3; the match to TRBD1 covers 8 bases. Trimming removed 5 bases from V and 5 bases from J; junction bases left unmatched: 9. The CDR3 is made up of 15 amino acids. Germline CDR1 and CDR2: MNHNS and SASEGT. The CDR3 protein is CASSSRDRFLDTQYF. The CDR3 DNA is TGTGCCAGCAGTTCGAGGGACAGGTTCTTAGATACGCAGTATTTT.

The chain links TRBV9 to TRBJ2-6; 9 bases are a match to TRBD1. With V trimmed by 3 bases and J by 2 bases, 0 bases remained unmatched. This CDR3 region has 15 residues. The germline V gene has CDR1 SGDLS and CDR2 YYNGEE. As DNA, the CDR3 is TGTGCCAGCAGCGGACAGGGGGCTGGGGCCAACGTCCTGACTTTC. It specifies CASSGQGAGANVLTF.

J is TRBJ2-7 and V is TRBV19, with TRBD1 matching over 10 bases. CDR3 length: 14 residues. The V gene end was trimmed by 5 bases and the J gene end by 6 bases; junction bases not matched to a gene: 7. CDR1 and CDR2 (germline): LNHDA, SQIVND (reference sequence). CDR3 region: CASSPGTGVGEQYF. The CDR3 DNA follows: TGTGCCAGTAGTCCTGGGACAGGGGTCGGCGAGCAGTACTTC.

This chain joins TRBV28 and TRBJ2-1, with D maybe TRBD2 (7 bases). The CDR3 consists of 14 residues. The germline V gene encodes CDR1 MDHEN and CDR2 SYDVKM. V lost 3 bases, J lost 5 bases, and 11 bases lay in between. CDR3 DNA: TGTGCCAGCAGTTTGGGGGGGGCCGACAATGAGCAGTTCTTC. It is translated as CASSLGGADNEQFF.